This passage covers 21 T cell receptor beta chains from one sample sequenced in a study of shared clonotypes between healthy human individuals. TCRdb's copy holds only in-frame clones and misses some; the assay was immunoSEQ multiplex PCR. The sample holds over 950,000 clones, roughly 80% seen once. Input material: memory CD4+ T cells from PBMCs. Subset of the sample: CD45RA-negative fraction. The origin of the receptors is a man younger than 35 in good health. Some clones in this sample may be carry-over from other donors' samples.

The CDR3 DNA follows: TGTGCCAGCAGTGAACAGCGGGGGAGTAGTGAGCAGTTCTTC. Translated, it gives CASSEQRGSSEQFF. The chain has TRBV6-4 and TRBJ2-1; 8 bases fit TRBD2. Germline V lookup: CDR1 MRHNA, CDR2 SNTAGT. The ends lost 3 bases at V and 9 bases at J; junction bases unmatched: 7. The CDR3 sequence is 14 residues long.

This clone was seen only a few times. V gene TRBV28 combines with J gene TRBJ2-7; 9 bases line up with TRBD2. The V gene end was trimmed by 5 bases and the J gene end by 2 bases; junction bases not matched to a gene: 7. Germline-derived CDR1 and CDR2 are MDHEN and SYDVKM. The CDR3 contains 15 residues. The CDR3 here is CASSLKTSGTYEQYF. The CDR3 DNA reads TGTGCCAGCAGTCTGAAGACTAGCGGAACCTACGAGCAGTACTTC.

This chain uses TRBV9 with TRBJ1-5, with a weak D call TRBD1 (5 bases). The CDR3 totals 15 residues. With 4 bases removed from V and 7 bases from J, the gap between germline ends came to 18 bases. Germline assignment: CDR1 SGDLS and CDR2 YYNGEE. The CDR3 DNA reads TGTGCCAGCAGCCCTACGGGGGGGGTGGGCCAGCCCCAGCATTTT. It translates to CASSPTGGVGQPQHF. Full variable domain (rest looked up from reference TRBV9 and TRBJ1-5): DSGVTQTPKHLITATGQRVTLRCSPRSGDLSVYWYQQSLDQGLQFLIQYYNGEERAKGNILERFSAQQFPDLHSELNLSSLELGDSALYFCASSPTGGVGQPQHFGDGTRLSIL.

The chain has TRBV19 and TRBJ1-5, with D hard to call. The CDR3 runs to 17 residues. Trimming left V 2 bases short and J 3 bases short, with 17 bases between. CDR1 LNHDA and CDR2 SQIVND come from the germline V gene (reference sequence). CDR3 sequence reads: CASSIPFFLRLNQPQHF. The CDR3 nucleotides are TGTGCCAGTAGTATACCCTTTTTTTTGCGACTCAATCAGCCCCAGCATTTT.

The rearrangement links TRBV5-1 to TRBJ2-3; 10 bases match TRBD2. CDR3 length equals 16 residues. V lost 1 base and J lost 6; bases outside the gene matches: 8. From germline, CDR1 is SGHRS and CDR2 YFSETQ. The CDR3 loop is CASSLPLAGVPDTQYF. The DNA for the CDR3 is TGCGCCAGCAGCTTGCCCCTAGCGGGAGTCCCCGATACGCAGTATTTT.

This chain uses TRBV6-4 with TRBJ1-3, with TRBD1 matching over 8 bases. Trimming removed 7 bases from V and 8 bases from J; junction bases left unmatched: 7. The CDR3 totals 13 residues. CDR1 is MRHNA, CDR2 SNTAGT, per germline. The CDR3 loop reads CASKDRVGYTIYF. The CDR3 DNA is TGTGCCAGCAAGGACAGGGTTGGGTACACCATATATTTT.

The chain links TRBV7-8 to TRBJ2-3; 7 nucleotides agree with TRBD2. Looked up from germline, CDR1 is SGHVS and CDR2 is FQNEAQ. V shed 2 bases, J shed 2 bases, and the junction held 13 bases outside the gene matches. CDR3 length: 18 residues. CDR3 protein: CASSLRSPEGGTTDTQYF. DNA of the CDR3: TGTGCCAGCAGCTTAAGGTCACCGGAGGGAGGGACCACAGATACGCAGTATTTT.

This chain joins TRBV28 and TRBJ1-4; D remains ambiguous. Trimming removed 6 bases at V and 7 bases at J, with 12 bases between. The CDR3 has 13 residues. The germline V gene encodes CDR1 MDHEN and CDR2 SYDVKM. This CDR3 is CASSSWLGEKLFF. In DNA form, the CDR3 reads TGTGCCAGCAGCTCGTGGCTGGGTGAAAAACTGTTTTTT. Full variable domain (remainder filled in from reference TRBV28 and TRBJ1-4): DVKVTQSSRYLVKRTGEKVFLECVQDMDHENMFWYRQDPGLGLRLIYFSYDVKMKEKGDIPEGYSVSREKKERFSLILESASTNQTSMYLCASSSWLGEKLFFGSGTQLSVL.

The CDR3 loop reads CASSQARGNEQYF. In DNA form, the CDR3 reads TGCGCCAGCAGCCAAGCAAGGGGAAACGAGCAGTACTTC. V usage is TRBV4-1 and J usage is TRBJ2-7; TRBD1 might be the D (5 bases). V shed 1 base and J shed 5 bases, with 9 bases lying between them. Germline-derived CDR1 and CDR2 are MGHRA and YSYEKL. This CDR3 contains 13 residues.

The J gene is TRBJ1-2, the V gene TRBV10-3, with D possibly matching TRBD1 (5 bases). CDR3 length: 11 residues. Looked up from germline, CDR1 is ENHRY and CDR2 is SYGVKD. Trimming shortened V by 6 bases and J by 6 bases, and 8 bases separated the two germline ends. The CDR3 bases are TGTGCCATCAGCGGGGGGGATGGCTACACCTTC. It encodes CAISGGDGYTF.

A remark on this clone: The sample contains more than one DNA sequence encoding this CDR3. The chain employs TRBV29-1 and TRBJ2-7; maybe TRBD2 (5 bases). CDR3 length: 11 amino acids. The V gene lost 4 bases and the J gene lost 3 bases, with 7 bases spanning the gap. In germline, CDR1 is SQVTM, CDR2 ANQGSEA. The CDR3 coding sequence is TGCAGCGTTGGTACTAGCTACGAGCAGTACTTC. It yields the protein CSVGTSYEQYF.

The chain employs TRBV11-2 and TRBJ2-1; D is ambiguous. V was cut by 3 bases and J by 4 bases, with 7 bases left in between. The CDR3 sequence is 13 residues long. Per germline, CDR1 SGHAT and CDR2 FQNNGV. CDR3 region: CASSFTRYNEQFF. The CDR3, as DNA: TGTGCCAGCAGCTTCACCCGGTACAATGAGCAGTTCTTC.

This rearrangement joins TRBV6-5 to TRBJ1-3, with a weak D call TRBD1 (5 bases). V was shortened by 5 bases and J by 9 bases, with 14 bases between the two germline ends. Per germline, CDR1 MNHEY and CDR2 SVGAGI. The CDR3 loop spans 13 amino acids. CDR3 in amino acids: CASSDPGYGTIYF. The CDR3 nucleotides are TGTGCCAGCAGTGACCCAGGGTACGGCACCATATATTTT.

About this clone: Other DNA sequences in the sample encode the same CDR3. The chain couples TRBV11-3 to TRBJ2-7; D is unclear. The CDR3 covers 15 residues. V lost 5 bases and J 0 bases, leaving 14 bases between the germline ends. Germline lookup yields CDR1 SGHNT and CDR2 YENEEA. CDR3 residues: CASSPGSGDSYEQYF. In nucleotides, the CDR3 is TGTGCCAGCAGCCCGGGTTCTGGGGACTCCTACGAGCAGTACTTC.

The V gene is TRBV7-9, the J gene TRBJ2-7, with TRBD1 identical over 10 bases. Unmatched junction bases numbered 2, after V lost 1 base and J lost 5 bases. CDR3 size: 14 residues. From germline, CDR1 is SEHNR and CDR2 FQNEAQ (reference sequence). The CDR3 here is CASSLETGGHEQYF. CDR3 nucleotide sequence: TGTGCCAGCAGCTTAGAGACAGGGGGCCACGAGCAGTACTTC.

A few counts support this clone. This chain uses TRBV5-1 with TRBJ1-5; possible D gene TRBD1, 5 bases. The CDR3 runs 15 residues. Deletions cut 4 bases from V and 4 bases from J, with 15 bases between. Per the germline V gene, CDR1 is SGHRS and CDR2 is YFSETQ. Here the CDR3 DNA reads TGCGCCAGCAGCCCTGGGGAGGCAGGGAATCAGCCCCAGCATTTT. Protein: CASSPGEAGNQPQHF.

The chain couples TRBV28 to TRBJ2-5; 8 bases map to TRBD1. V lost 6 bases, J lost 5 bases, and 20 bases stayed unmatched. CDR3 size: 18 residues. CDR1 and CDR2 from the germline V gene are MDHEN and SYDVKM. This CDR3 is CASSKNPGTGDFGETQYF. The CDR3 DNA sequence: TGTGCCAGCAGCAAGAACCCCGGGACAGGAGACTTTGGGGAGACCCAGTACTTC.

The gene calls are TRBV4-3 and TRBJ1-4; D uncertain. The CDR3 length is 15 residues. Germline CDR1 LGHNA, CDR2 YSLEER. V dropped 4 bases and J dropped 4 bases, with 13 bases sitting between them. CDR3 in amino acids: CASSLEDGRNEKLFF. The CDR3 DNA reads TGCGCCAGCAGCCTCGAAGACGGTCGTAATGAAAAACTGTTTTTT.

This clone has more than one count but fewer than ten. The CDR3 nucleotides are TGTGCCAGCAGCTTGGTGGGGATAAGCGGCTACACCTTC. Its translation: CASSLVGISGYTF. The rearrangement joins TRBV5-4 to TRBJ1-2; D unresolved. The V end lost 0 bases, the J end lost 8 bases, and 11 bases lay between the germline ends. The germline V gene has CDR1 SGHNT and CDR2 YYREEE (reference sequence). The CDR3 sequence is 13 residues long.

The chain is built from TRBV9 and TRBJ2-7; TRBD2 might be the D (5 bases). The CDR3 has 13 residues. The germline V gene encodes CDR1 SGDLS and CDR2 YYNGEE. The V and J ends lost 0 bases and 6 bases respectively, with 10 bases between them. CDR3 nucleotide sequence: TGTGCCAGCAGCGTAGCTACTAGTTCCGAGCAGTACTTC. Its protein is CASSVATSSEQYF.

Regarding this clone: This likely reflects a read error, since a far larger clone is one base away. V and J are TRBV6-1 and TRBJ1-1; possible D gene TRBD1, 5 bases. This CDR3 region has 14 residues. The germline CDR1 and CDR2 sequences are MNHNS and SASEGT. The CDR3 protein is CAGSEVTGVAEAFF. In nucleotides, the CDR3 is TGTGCCGGCAGTGAAGTGACGGGGGTAGCTGAAGCTTTCTTT.